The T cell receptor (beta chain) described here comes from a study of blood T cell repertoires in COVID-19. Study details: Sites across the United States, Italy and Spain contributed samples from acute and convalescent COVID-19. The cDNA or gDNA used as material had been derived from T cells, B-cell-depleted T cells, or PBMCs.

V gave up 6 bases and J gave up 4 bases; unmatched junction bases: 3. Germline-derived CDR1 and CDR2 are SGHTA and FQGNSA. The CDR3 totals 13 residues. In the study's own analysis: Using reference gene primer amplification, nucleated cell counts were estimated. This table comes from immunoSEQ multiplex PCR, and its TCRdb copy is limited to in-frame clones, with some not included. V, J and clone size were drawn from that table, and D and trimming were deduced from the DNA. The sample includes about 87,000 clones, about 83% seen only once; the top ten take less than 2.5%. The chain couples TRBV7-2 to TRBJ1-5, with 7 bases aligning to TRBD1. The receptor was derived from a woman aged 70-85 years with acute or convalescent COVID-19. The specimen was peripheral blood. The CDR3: CASSKQGNQPQHF. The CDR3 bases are TGTGCCAGCAGTAAACAGGGGAATCAGCCCCAGCATTTT.